The 22 T cell receptor beta chains below all came from one sample that was sequenced in a study of patients and donors after allogeneic stem cell transplantation. TCRdb redid the calling of the RT-PCR reads with MiXCR, one entry per CDR3 protein. The table records roughly 960,000 distinct CDR3 sequences, approximately 18% of them present only once. The sample taken for sequencing was blood, either unsorted or a sorted T cell fraction (not recorded which). The receptors derive from a human donor who was either an allogeneic HSCT recipient or a stem cell or donor lymphocyte infusion donor (not recorded which). It is not recorded whose cells these are; they may come from a transplant donor.

This clonotype was recorded a few times. Relative to the germline gene, one junction end is altered; a read error may explain this. The chain recombines TRBV4-2 with TRBJ2-7, with a possible D match to TRBD1 (6 bases). Germline V gene data show CDR1 as LGHNA and CDR2 as YNFKEQ. The CDR3 is made up of 15 amino acids. The CDR3 loop is CASRQVWGRFHEQYF. CDR3 nucleotides: TGTGCCAGCAGACAAGTCTGGGGGCGCTTCCACGAGCAGTACTTC.

This chain links TRBV19 with TRBJ2-3, with 9 bases aligning to TRBD2. CDR1 LNHDA and CDR2 SQIVND come from the germline V gene (reference sequence). The CDR3 has 15 residues. V trimming: 1 base; J trimming: 6 bases; junction bases outside the gene matches: 5. The CDR3 DNA reads as TGTGCCAGTAGTATAGGGCTAGCGGGATGGGATACGCAGTATTTT. Protein product: CASSIGLAGWDTQYF.

The chain combines TRBV5-6 with TRBJ2-1; tentatively, D is TRBD1 or TRBD2 (5 bases each). Germline V gene sequence: CDR1 SGHDT, CDR2 YYEEEE. The CDR3 extends over 16 amino acids. V was clipped by 0 bases and J by 4 bases, with 14 bases between them. Here the CDR3 reads CASSLAGTYRYNEQFF. The CDR3 DNA sequence: TGTGCCAGCAGCTTGGCCGGGACCTACCGTTACAATGAGCAGTTCTTC.

This clonotype was seen more than once but under ten times. This chain joins TRBV3-1 and TRBJ2-7, with TRBD2 matching 7 bases. Germline CDR1 LGHDT, CDR2 YNNKEL (reference sequence). The CDR3 loop spans 14 amino acids. V shed 4 bases and J 0 bases; nucleotides not matched to a gene: 3. The CDR3 coding sequence is TGTGCCAGCAGCCCGGCTAGCGGCTCCTACGAGCAGTACTTC. Translating it yields CASSPASGSYEQYF.

This clonotype was detected a few times. The chain is built from TRBV7-9 and TRBJ2-5; D is unresolved. This CDR3 is built from 13 residues. V was trimmed by 4 bases and J by 0 bases, leaving 6 bases between them. Looked up from germline, CDR1 is SEHNR and CDR2 is FQNEAQ (reference sequence). The DNA of the CDR3 is TGTGCCAGCAGCTGGTCGTACCAAGAGACCCAGTACTTC. Residues: CASSWSYQETQYF.

CDR3 loop: CASSFAGTTYEQYF. DNA of the CDR3: TGCGCCAGCAGCTTTGCCGGGACAACCTACGAGCAGTACTTC. V and J are TRBV5-1 and TRBJ2-7, with a tentative D call TRBD1 (6 bases). The V gene lost 2 bases and the J gene lost 2 bases, with 11 bases spanning the gap. Looked up from germline, CDR1 is SGHRS and CDR2 is YFSETQ. The CDR3 loop spans 14 amino acids.

In nucleotides, the CDR3 is TGTGCCAGCAGCGTAGCCGGCAGGGGGGTTAATAATTCACCCCTCCACTTT. It is translated as CASSVAGRGVNNSPLHF. This chain uses TRBV9 with TRBJ1-6; 7 bases map to TRBD1. The CDR3 consists of 17 residues. Germline CDR1 is SGDLS and CDR2 is YYNGEE. The V gene end was trimmed by 0 bases and the J gene end by 5 bases; junction bases not matched to a gene: 8.

This clonotype was picked up a small number of times. J is TRBJ2-5 and V is TRBV7-9, with D unresolved. The CDR3 consists of 13 residues. V was cut by 2 bases and J by 5 bases, with 9 bases left in between. Germline V gene sequence: CDR1 SEHNR, CDR2 FQNEAQ (reference sequence). CDR3 coding DNA: TGTGCCAGCAGCTTACCCCTACGGGAGACCCAGTACTTC. Protein product: CASSLPLRETQYF.

This clonotype has just a few counts. CDR3 amino acids: CAISPDRGAGNNEQFF. CDR3 bases: TGTGCCATCAGCCCTGACAGGGGAGCGGGTAACAATGAGCAGTTCTTC. The chain uses TRBV10-3 and TRBJ2-1, with TRBD1 matching 8 bases. CDR1 is ENHRY and CDR2 is SYGVKD in the germline V gene. With V trimmed by 6 bases and J by 5 bases, 12 bases remained unmatched. The CDR3 is 16 amino acids.

This clonotype was detected a few times. This chain links TRBV4-1 with TRBJ2-7; 7 nucleotides line up with TRBD2. Germline CDR1 MGHRA, CDR2 YSYEKL. Trimming took 1 base from V and 5 from J; bases not matched to a gene: 11. This CDR3 region has 16 residues. The CDR3 spells CASSQVYPLAGDEQYF. CDR3 DNA sequence: TGCGCCAGCAGCCAAGTTTACCCGTTGGCGGGAGACGAGCAGTACTTC.

This sequence joins TRBV5-1 and TRBJ2-6, with 7 bases matching TRBD1. CDR1 and CDR2 (germline): SGHRS, YFSETQ. The CDR3 contains 21 residues. V shed 0 bases, J shed 0 bases, and the junction held 15 bases outside the gene matches. The CDR3 DNA sequence: TGCGCCAGCAGCTTGGGGACAGGCTCTTCGTACTCTACCTCTGGGGCCAACGTCCTGACTTTC. Its translation is CASSLGTGSSYSTSGANVLTF.

CDR3 sequence (DNA): TGCGCCAGCAGCCAAGACGAAGGGTCCGTATATGGCTACACCTTC. This encodes CASSQDEGSVYGYTF. The chain has TRBV4-3 and TRBJ1-2; D not resolved. The V end lost 0 bases, the J end lost 5 bases, and 13 bases lay between the germline ends. CDR1 is LGHNA and CDR2 is YSLEER in the germline V gene. The CDR3 consists of 15 residues.

In this sample, this clonotype turned up once. This chain joins TRBV29-1 and TRBJ1-2, with D uncertain. This CDR3 comprises 11 residues. Trimming took off 2 bases at V and 9 bases at J, with 10 bases between the two ends. Germline CDR1 SQVTM, CDR2 ANQGSEA. CDR3 coding DNA: TGCAGCGTTGAAACGGGGAACAGCTACACCTTC. This sequence encodes CSVETGNSYTF.

This sequence joins TRBV4-3 and TRBJ1-2; D gene unclear. CDR1 and CDR2 from the germline V gene are LGHNA and YSLEER. Deletions cut 0 bases from V and 2 bases from J, with 10 bases between. CDR3 length: 15 amino acids. The DNA for the CDR3 is TGCGCCAGCAGCCAAGACCTAACAAGGAACTATGGCTACACCTTC. Protein sequence: CASSQDLTRNYGYTF.

This clonotype was recorded at least ten times. The chain recombines TRBV29-1 with TRBJ2-1; unclear D gene. V shed 4 bases and J shed 5 bases, with 3 bases lying between them. The CDR3 spans 10 residues. Per germline, CDR1 SQVTM and CDR2 ANQGSEA. The CDR3, as DNA: TGCAGCGTTGCGAACAATGAGCAGTTCTTC. This translates into CSVANNEQFF.

V gene TRBV6-2 or TRBV6-3 combines with J gene TRBJ2-7; TRBD2 matches 9 bases. This CDR3 comprises 16 residues. CDR1 MNHEY and CDR2 SVGEGT come from the germline V gene. With V trimmed by 5 bases and J by 1 base, 9 bases remained unmatched. The CDR3 reads CASSRASSGGSYEQYF. In nucleotides, the CDR3 is TGTGCCAGCAGTCGCGCCTCCAGCGGGGGGTCCTACGAGCAGTACTTC.

The chain carries TRBV20-1 and TRBJ1-1, with D possibly being TRBD1 (6 bases). V was trimmed by 8 bases and J by 6 bases, leaving 16 bases between them. CDR3 length: 12 residues. Germline V gene lookup returns CDR1 DFQATT and CDR2 SNEGSKA (reference sequence). Written as DNA, the CDR3 is TGCAGTCTAGGTACAGGGTCGGCTGAAGCTTTCTTT. This codes for CSLGTGSAEAFF.

The V and J genes are TRBV30 and TRBJ1-1, with D possibly TRBD1 on 5 matching bases. Germline-derived CDR1 and CDR2 are GTSNPN and SVGIG (reference sequence). This CDR3 contains 15 residues. V was cut by 3 bases and J by 1 base, with 15 bases left in between. The CDR3 DNA reads as TGTGCCTGGAGCGGGGGATGGGAAAGGAACACTGAAGCTTTCTTT. This sequence encodes CAWSGGWERNTEAFF. Full variable domain (missing parts from reference TRBV30 and TRBJ1-1): SQTIHQWPATLVQPVGSPLSLECTVEGTSNPNLYWYRQAAGRGLQLLFYSVGIGQISSEVPQNLSASRPQDRQFILSSKKLLLSDSGFYLCAWSGGWERNTEAFFGQGTRLTVV.

The chain employs TRBV5-1 and TRBJ2-5; D possibly corresponds to TRBD2 (6 bases). V was cut by 1 base and J by 5 bases, with 12 bases left in between. The V gene's germline CDR1 is SGHRS and CDR2 YFSETQ. The CDR3 runs 14 residues. The CDR3 loop is CASSLTGVGETQYF. CDR3 nucleotides: TGCGCCAGCAGCTTGACGGGAGTCGGGGAGACCCAGTACTTC. The whole variable domain, filled in from reference TRBV5-1 and TRBJ2-5, reads KAGVTQTPRYLIKTRGQQVTLSCSPISGHRSVSWYQQTPGQGLQFLFEYFSETQRNKGNFPGRFSGRQFSNSRSEMNVSTLELGDSALYLCASSLTGVGETQYFGPGTRLLVL.

This clonotype was recorded a few times. The gene calls are TRBV11-3 and TRBJ2-2; the D is unclear. Germline CDR1 reads SGHNT; CDR2 reads YENEEA. The CDR3 spans 16 residues. The ends were cut back, 1 base at V and 5 bases at J, with 14 bases in the middle. The CDR3 loop reads CASSLGRGSLTGELFF. The DNA of the CDR3 is TGTGCCAGCAGCTTAGGACGCGGCAGCCTTACCGGGGAGCTGTTTTTT.

Note on this clonotype: At one of its ends the junction is not consistent with the germline gene, which may arise from a read error. The chain has TRBV12-3 or TRBV12-4 and TRBJ2-7; 8 nucleotides align to TRBD2. There are 14 residues in the CDR3. The CDR3 nucleotides are TGTGCCAGCAGGTTAGCGGGGAACTCCTACGAGCAGTACTTC. This translates into CASRLAGNSYEQYF.

The V and J genes are TRBV7-2 and TRBJ2-3, with D perhaps TRBD2 (6 bases). This CDR3 has 14 residues. V dropped 5 bases and J dropped 3 bases, with 12 bases sitting between them. The germline gives CDR1 SGHTA, CDR2 FQGNSA. CDR3 sequence (DNA): TGTGCCAGCAGCGGAGGGGCGGGAACAGATACGCAGTATTTT. This encodes CASSGGAGTDTQYF.